The 7 T cell receptor beta chains listed next were all sequenced from one sample in a study of blood T cell repertoires in COVID-19. Some clones are missing from TCRdb's copy, which holds only in-frame ones; the method was immunoSEQ multiplex PCR. The sample comprises roughly 230,000 clones, about 83% of which are singletons, and approximately 7% rests with the top ten. The specimen was peripheral blood. The receptors here all came from a woman between 50 and 59 years old with acute or convalescent COVID-19.

The chain is built from TRBV6-4 and TRBJ1-6, with a possible D match to TRBD1 (5 bases). The length of the CDR3 is 15 residues. Looked up from germline, CDR1 is MRHNA and CDR2 is SNTAGT. Trimming pared 6 bases from V and 9 bases from J, leaving 18 bases between. The CDR3 DNA is TGTGCCAGCAGCCTGAATGTAGGGGCCCGTTCACCCCTCCACTTT. Residues: CASSLNVGARSPLHF.

The rearrangement uses TRBV27 and TRBJ2-5; the D gene is possibly TRBD1 (6 bases). The V gene's germline CDR1 is MNHEY and CDR2 SMNVEV (reference sequence). The CDR3 length is 14 residues. Trimming cost V 4 bases and J 5 bases, with 14 bases left between them. The CDR3 nucleotides are TGTGCCAGCAGTTCCCGACAGGCGGCGGAGACCCAGTACTTC. Translated: CASSSRQAAETQYF.

This clone was seen just once. This chain joins TRBV19 and TRBJ2-7; 7 bases line up with TRBD2. The V segment lost 4 bases and the J segment 4 bases; nucleotides outside the gene matches: 4. The CDR3 runs to 13 residues. Germline V gene sequence: CDR1 LNHDA, CDR2 SQIVND (reference sequence). The CDR3 here is CASSKRGSYEQYF. The CDR3 nucleotides read TGTGCCAGTAGTAAGCGCGGGAGTTACGAGCAGTACTTC.

CDR3 DNA: TGCGCCAGCAGCTTGTCTCGGGACAGGGCTTCACCCCTCCACTTT. This codes for CASSLSRDRASPLHF. V usage is TRBV5-1 and J usage is TRBJ1-6; 9 nucleotides line up with TRBD1. This CDR3 comprises 15 residues. Germline values: CDR1 SGHRS, CDR2 YFSETQ. V was clipped by 1 base and J by 9 bases; unmatched bases: 5.

V is TRBV4-1 and J is TRBJ1-4; D is unresolved. From germline, CDR1 is MGHRA and CDR2 YSYEKL. This CDR3 region has 16 residues. V lost 3 bases and J 5 bases, leaving 16 bases between the germline ends. The CDR3 loop is CASSHTVGGGNEKLFF. CDR3 nucleotides: TGCGCCAGCAGCCATACCGTCGGTGGAGGGAATGAAAAACTGTTTTTT.

The rearrangement uses TRBV6-5 and TRBJ2-5; D is possibly TRBD1 (6 bases). CDR1 MNHEY and CDR2 SVGAGI come from the germline V gene. This CDR3 is 14 amino acids long. Deletions cut 6 bases from V and 5 bases from J, with 16 bases between. The CDR3 region has the DNA TGTGCCAGCAGCAGGGGCCTTGCCGTGGAGACCCAGTACTTC. Translation gives CASSRGLAVETQYF.

A single count supports this clone. The V call is TRBV2, the J call TRBJ1-2; TRBD1 aligns across 7 bases. The CDR3 loop spans 15 amino acids. CDR1 is SNHLY, CDR2 FYNNEI, per germline. Trimming took 1 base from V and 3 from J; bases not matched to a gene: 5. CDR3 DNA sequence: TGTGCCAGCAGTGAAGACACAGGGGCCTACTATGGCTACACCTTC. This encodes CASSEDTGAYYGYTF.